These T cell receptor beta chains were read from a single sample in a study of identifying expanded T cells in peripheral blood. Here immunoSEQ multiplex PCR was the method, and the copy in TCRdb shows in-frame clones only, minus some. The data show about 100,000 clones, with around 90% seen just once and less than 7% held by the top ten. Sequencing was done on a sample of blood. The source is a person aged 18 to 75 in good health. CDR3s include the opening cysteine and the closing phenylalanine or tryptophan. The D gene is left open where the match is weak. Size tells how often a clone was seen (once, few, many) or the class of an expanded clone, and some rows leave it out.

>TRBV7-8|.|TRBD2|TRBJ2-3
TGTGCCAGCAGCTTATACGTAGCGGGGGGGCCAGATACGCAGTATTTT
CASSLYVAGGPDTQYF
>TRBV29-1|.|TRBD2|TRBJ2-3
TGCAGCACCCGGCGGGGGGGCACAGATACGCAGTATTTT
CSTRRGGTDTQYF
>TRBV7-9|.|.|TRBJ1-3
TGTGCCAGCAGCTTAGATTTTATCTCTGGAAACACCATATATTTT
CASSLDFISGNTIYF
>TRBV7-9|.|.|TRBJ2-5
TGTGCCAGCAGCCCCCAGGTGTTGGAGACCCAGTACTTC
CASSPQVLETQYF
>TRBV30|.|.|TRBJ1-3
TGTGCCTGCCACTCTGGAAACACCATATATTTT
CACHSGNTIYF
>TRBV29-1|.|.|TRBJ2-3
TGCAGCGCTAGCCGGGGCCTGAGCACAGATACGCAGTATTTT
CSASRGLSTDTQYF
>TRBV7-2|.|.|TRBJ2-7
TGTGCCAGCAGCCCTCCCCGGGAGCAGTACTTC
CASSPPREQYF
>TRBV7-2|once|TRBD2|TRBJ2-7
TGTGCCAGCAGCTTAAGCGGGGGCCAGTACGAGCAGTACTTC
CASSLSGGQYEQYF
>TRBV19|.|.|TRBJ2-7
TGTGCCAGTAGTACCACCCGGGGCTACGAGCAGTACTTC
CASSTTRGYEQYF
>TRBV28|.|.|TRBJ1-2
TGTGCCAGCAGTTTAATGCAGGGGGGCTACACCTTC
CASSLMQGGYTF
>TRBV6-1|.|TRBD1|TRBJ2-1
TGTGCCAGCACCGGACAGGGGACCTACAATGAGCAGTTCTTC
CASTGQGTYNEQFF
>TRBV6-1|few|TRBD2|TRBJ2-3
TGTGCCAGCAGTGTTGGTTCGGCGGGGGCGCAGTATTTT
CASSVGSAGAQYF
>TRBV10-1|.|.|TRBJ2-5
TGCGCCAGCAGTGAAGTACGTGGGGGAGCGACCCAGTACTTC
CASSEVRGGATQYF
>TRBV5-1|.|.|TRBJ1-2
TGCGCCAGCAGCCCTGTTGGGGGGAACTATGGCTACACCTTC
CASSPVGGNYGYTF
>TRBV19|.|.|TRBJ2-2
TGTGCCAGTAGTTATAACACCGGGGAGCTGTTTTTT
CASSYNTGELFF
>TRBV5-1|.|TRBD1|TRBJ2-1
TGCGCCAGCAGCCTTGGGACAGAGGGGAATGAGCAGTTCTTC
CASSLGTEGNEQFF
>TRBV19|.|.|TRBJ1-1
TGTGCCAGTAGTATAGACGGAAACACTGAAGCTTTCTTT
CASSIDGNTEAFF
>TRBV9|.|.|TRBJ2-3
TGTGCCAGCAGCGTAGAGGGCGGGAACTCAGATACGCAGTATTTT
CASSVEGGNSDTQYF
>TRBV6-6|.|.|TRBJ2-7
TGTGCCAGCAGCCAACGGGACGAGCAGTACTTC
CASSQRDEQYF
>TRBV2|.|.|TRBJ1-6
TGTGCTTCGACACAGAATTCACCCCTCCACTTT
CASTQNSPLHF
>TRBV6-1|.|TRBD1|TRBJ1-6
TGTGCCAGCAGTGACACGCCTCCGGGACAGGGGGAATCCCTCCACTTT
CASSDTPPGQGESLHF
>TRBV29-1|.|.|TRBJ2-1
TGCAGCGTTGACGGCGGGCCCCACACCTACAATGAGCAGTTCTTC
CSVDGGPHTYNEQFF
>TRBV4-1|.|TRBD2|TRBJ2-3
TGCGCCAGCAGCCCTATGGGACTAGCGGGAGAGCAGAACCCCACAGATACGCAGTATTTT
CASSPMGLAGEQNPTDTQYF
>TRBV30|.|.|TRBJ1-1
TGTGCCTGGGCCACTGGACAGTCGAACACTGAAGCTTTCTTT
CAWATGQSNTEAFF
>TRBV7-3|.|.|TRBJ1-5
TGTGCCAGCAGCTTACAGAAGAATCAGCCCCAGCATTTT
CASSLQKNQPQHF
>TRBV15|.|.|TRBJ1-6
TGTGCCACCAGCAGGGCGGGACGGAGAAATTCACCCCTCCACTTT
CATSRAGRRNSPLHF
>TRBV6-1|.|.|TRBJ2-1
TGTGCCAGCAGGGGGACCTTTCGTGAGCAGTTCTTC
CASRGTFREQFF
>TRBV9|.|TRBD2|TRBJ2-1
TGTGCCAGCAGCGTATTCTCTAGCGGGGTCCCCTACAATGAGCAGTTCTTC
CASSVFSSGVPYNEQFF
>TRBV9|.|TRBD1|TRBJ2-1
TGTGCCAGCAGCCCAGGGGGCAGTAGCTCCTACAATGAGCAGTTCTTC
CASSPGGSSSYNEQFF
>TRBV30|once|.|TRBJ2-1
TGTGCCTGGAGTCTGTCGCCGAACATACTCCCCAATGAGCAGTTCTTC
CAWSLSPNILPNEQFF